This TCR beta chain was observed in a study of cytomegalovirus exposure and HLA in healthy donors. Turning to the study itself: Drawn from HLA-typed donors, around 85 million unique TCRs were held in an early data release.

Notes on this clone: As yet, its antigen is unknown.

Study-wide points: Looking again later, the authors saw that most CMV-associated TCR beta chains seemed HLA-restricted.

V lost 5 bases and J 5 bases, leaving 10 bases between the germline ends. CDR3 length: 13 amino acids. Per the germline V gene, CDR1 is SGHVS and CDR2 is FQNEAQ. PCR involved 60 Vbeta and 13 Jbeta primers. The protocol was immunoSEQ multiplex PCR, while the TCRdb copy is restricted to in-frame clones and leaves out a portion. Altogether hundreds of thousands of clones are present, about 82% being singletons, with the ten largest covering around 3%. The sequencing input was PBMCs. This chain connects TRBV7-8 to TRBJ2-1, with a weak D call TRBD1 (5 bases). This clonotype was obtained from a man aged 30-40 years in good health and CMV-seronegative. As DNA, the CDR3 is TGTGCCAGCAGCCCCGACAGTGACAATGAGCAGTTCTTC. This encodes CASSPDSDNEQFF.